This T cell receptor beta chain was sequenced during a study of shared clonotypes between healthy human individuals. Points from the study as a whole: Researchers found naive subsets generally carried larger estimated richness than memory subsets.

Worth noting for this clone: Its specificity is unknown.

Some 32,000 T cell genomes, or approximately 190 ng DNA, went into the sorted-subset replicate PCRs. The table came from immunoSEQ multiplex PCR; TCRdb's copy has only in-frame clones and leaves some out. The table records roughly 2.6 million clones, around nine tenths of them present only once. Adult Caucasians living in Nashville, Tennessee made up all of the donors. This TCR was recovered from a man younger than 35 in good health. Sequenced sample: naive CD4+ T cells sorted from blood. Subset given: CD45RA+ positively selected.

CDR3 bases: TGTGCCAGCAGTCCTCTAATCGGTAGGGACTATGGCTACACCTTC. Translating it yields CASSPLIGRDYGYTF. The chain uses TRBV27 and TRBJ1-2; D call uncertain. CDR1 is MNHEY and CDR2 is SMNVEV in the germline V gene (reference sequence). V gave up 5 bases and J gave up 3 bases, with 16 bases separating them. The CDR3 consists of 15 residues.